The T cell receptor (beta chain) under discussion was sequenced for a study of blood T cells in healthy people across ages. Study-wide background: About one barcoded beta molecule per two T cells was captured by template switching.

Details on this clonotype: The antigen is unknown.

This CDR3 has 14 residues. The V and J ends lost 5 bases and 4 bases respectively, with 14 bases between them. Overall study results and limits: Not knowing donor CMV status may have confounded expanded clonotype changes.

Primed by a sample-barcoded 5' primer and a J-beta primer mix, a second PCR proceeded for 7 to 11 cycles. Each cDNA molecule was tagged by a template-switch adaptor with 12 random nucleotides. In TCRdb, the 5' RACE reads were re-called with MiXCR into one record per CDR3 protein. The data contain over 1,200,000 distinct CDR3 sequences, roughly 60% of them singletons. This TCR came from a man aged 18 to 35 in good health. The chain joins TRBV12-3 or TRBV12-4 to TRBJ1-2; D is possibly TRBD1 (5 bases). The source material was blood. The CDR3: CASSAPAGSYGYTF. The CDR3 nucleotides read TGTGCCAGCAGTGCCCCGGCAGGGTCCTATGGCTACACCTTC.